These 6 T cell receptor beta chains share one sample of origin, sequenced in a study of technical replicates of blood from several donors. Assay used: immunoSEQ multiplex PCR; TCRdb lists only in-frame clones, some missing. In the table there are 90,000 or so clones, approximately 95% of which are singletons. Material: T cells isolated from PBMCs. Source of these receptors: a human donor in good health.

V usage is TRBV27 and J usage is TRBJ2-4, with 8 bases lining up with TRBD1. The germline CDR1 and CDR2 sequences are MNHEY and SMNVEV (reference sequence). CDR3 length: 13 residues. Germline trimming cut 2 bases from V and 6 bases from J; bases unmatched to any gene: 0. CDR3 nucleotide sequence: TGTGCCAGCAGTTTACAGGGGGCAAACATTCAGTACTTC. Encoded protein: CASSLQGANIQYF.

The chain joins TRBV6-6 to TRBJ2-2; D is perhaps TRBD2 (6 bases). Between the trimmed V and J ends, which lost 6 bases and 7 bases, there was a span of 6 bases. Germline values: CDR1 MNHNY, CDR2 SVGAGI (reference sequence). The CDR3 is 11 residues long. The CDR3 spells CASSGGGELFF. CDR3 nucleotides: TGTGCCAGCAGCGGGGGCGGGGAGCTGTTTTTT.

CDR3: CASSQEGTGVYGYTF. In nucleotides, the CDR3 is TGCGCCAGCAGCCAAGAAGGGACAGGGGTGTATGGCTACACCTTC. The V gene is TRBV4-3, the J gene TRBJ1-2; 10 positions agree with TRBD1. Germline values: CDR1 LGHNA, CDR2 YSLEER. V shed 0 bases and J 5 bases; nucleotides not matched to a gene: 3. This CDR3 spans 15 amino acids.

The chain uses TRBV30 and TRBJ2-2; 7 bases align to TRBD1. The V gene end was trimmed by 0 bases and the J gene end by 3 bases; junction bases not matched to a gene: 4. The CDR3 extends over 15 amino acids. From germline, CDR1 is GTSNPN and CDR2 SVGIG (reference sequence). The CDR3 DNA sequence: TGTGCCTGGAGTGTGAGGGGGCTTTACACCGGGGAGCTGTTTTTT. Protein sequence: CAWSVRGLYTGELFF.

This sequence joins TRBV11-2 and TRBJ2-3; the D gene is possibly TRBD2 (5 bases). CDR1 SGHAT and CDR2 FQNNGV come from the germline V gene. V lost 6 bases and J lost 3, with 16 bases in between. The CDR3 totals 15 residues. CDR3 coding DNA: TGTGCCAGCAGTCGAGAGGGAGCGAGTACAGATACGCAGTATTTT. Translation: CASSREGASTDTQYF. The whole variable domain, filled in from reference TRBV11-2 and TRBJ2-3, reads EAGVAQSPRYKIIEKRQSVAFWCNPISGHATLYWYQQILGQGPKLLIQFQNNGVVDDSQLPKDRFSAERLKGVDSTLKIQPAKLEDSAVYLCASSREGASTDTQYFGPGTRLTVL.

The V and J genes are TRBV5-4 and TRBJ2-5, with no clear D. Deletions cut 2 bases from V and 5 bases from J, with 10 bases between. CDR1 is SGHNT, CDR2 YYREEE, per germline (reference sequence). The CDR3 is 13 residues long. CDR3 loop: CASSFLGSETQYF. CDR3 sequence (DNA): TGTGCCAGCAGCTTTCTAGGAAGTGAGACCCAGTACTTC.